This T cell receptor (beta chain) was observed in a study of T cell changes during pregnancy in multiple sclerosis (dated by TCRdb to about 2019). Notes on the research overall: The study looked at changes in the T cell repertoire across pregnancy in women with multiple sclerosis.

V loses 5 bases, J loses 1 base, and the germline ends lie 14 bases apart. The germline V gene supplies CDR1 SGHTA and CDR2 FQGNSA. The CDR3 sequence holds 15 residues, the cysteine and phenylalanine included. Of all the DNA, just the CDR3 is kept, 45 bases in frame from base 1. Remarks on this clone: This clone's antigen is unknown. No quality values exist for individual bases; no much larger clone is one base distant.

The library was obtained by the immunoSEQ multiplex PCR assay. Not all clones reach the TCRdb copy of this immuneACCESS table, which keeps in-frame sequences only. Checked studies attribute under half of the gap to unresolved V genes and leave the rest unexplained. The sample includes around 57,000 clones, with around 92% observed a single time. Jointly, the top ten make up 0.16% of the sample. The material sequenced was CD4+ T cells from peripheral blood mononuclear cells, taken after pregnancy. The TCR originated in a female donor in good health, enrolled as a control in a pregnancy study. The chain links TRBV7-2 with TRBJ1-2, with the D gene call left open. The sequence in DNA is TGTGCCAGCAGCCCCGCGGGCGGAATTAACTATGGCTACACCTTC. The translation is CASSPAGGINYGYTF.